This is a list of T cell receptor beta chains from one sample in a study of long-term antiretroviral therapy in people with HIV. Here immunoSEQ multiplex PCR was the method, and the copy in TCRdb shows in-frame clones only, minus some. The table lists some 28,000 clones, 80% to 85% of them singletons, with around 10% in the top ten. The specimen comprised unsorted PBMCs, sampled 2.7 to 2.8 years after starting antiretroviral therapy. These receptors all stem from a young man with HIV. Both conserved end residues are part of each CDR3. The D gene is left open where the match is weak. A row's size may be missing; if present it is once, few, many or a size class.

j_call d_call clone_size v_call cdr3_nt cdr3_aa
TRBJ1-4 TRBD1 - TRBV5-5 TGTGCCAGCAGCGTGACAGGGACTAATGAAAAACTGTTTTTT CASSVTGTNEKLFF
TRBJ2-5 TRBD2 - TRBV5-4 TGTGCCAGCAGCTTAAGGAGCGGGAGGTTTCAAGAGACCCAGTACTTC CASSLRSGRFQETQYF
TRBJ2-7 - few TRBV30 TGTGCCTGGAGCCAGCTCTCCTACGAGCAGTACTTC CAWSQLSYEQYF
TRBJ2-3 - - TRBV14 TGTGCCAGCAGCCTAAAAACGGGGGTTGGGCAGTATTTT CASSLKTGVGQYF
TRBJ1-2 - once TRBV11-2 TGTGCCAGCAGCCAGGAGAGCTTC CASSQESF
TRBJ1-6 TRBD1 once TRBV9 TGTGCCAGCAGCGATGGACAGGGCTTTTCCTATAATTCACCCCTCCACTTT CASSDGQGFSYNSPLHF
TRBJ2-7 TRBD2 - TRBV9 TGTGCCAGCAGCCCCCTGTGGGGAGCGGGGGGGGAAGACGAGCAGTACTTC CASSPLWGAGGEDEQYF
TRBJ1-2 - few TRBV19 TGTGCCAGTCAGGACATGCCCCATGGCTACACCTTC CASQDMPHGYTF
TRBJ2-6 TRBD1 once TRBV2 TGTGCCAGCGGACAGGGGGGACACTTCTTCGGTGCTGGGGCCAACGTCCTGACTTTC CASGQGGHFFGAGANVLTF
TRBJ1-2 - - TRBV28 TGTGCCAGCAGTCCTCGAGGCGGGGCCTATGGCTACACCTTC CASSPRGGAYGYTF
TRBJ1-5 - - TRBV30 TGTGCCTGGAGTTTGCCGGGGGGCGGACAGCCCCAGCATTTT CAWSLPGGGQPQHF
TRBJ2-7 TRBD2 - TRBV5-6 TGTGCCAGCAGTCACCCCGGGAGGGGATGGAGCTCCTACGAGCAGTACTTC CASSHPGRGWSSYEQYF
TRBJ1-5 TRBD1 - TRBV2 TGTGCCAGCACCCCCGCCACATGGACAGGGCAAAGCAATCAGCCCCAGCATTTT CASTPATWTGQSNQPQHF
TRBJ2-5 - - TRBV7-8 TGTGCCAGCAGCTTAGTGTCCCGGATTCAAGAGACCCAGTACTTC CASSLVSRIQETQYF
TRBJ1-3 TRBD1 - TRBV7-8 TGTGCCAGCAGCGTTATGTCAGGGGGCTCTGGAAACACCATATATTTT CASSVMSGGSGNTIYF
TRBJ1-2 - - TRBV11-2 TGTGCCAGCAGCTTAGGTCCGGGGGAGTATGGCTACACCTTC CASSLGPGEYGYTF
TRBJ1-3 - - TRBV7-9 TGTGCCAGCAGCCCCTGGTTCGGGACTGGAAACACCATATATTTT CASSPWFGTGNTIYF
TRBJ2-7 TRBD2 once TRBV19 TGTGCCAGTAGTAGCCTCGAGGGGACTAAGAACGAGCAGTACTTC CASSSLEGTKNEQYF
TRBJ2-7 TRBD2 - TRBV19 TGTGCCAGCACCGGGGGGGGTCGCGAGCAGTACTTC CASTGGGREQYF
TRBJ2-7 - - TRBV7-2 TGTGCCAGCAGCACCCCGAGGGCACACGAGCAGTACTTC CASSTPRAHEQYF
TRBJ2-3 - once TRBV27 TGTGCCAGCAGACAGGGTTTTTCGGATAACACAGATACGCAGTATTTT CASRQGFSDNTDTQYF
TRBJ1-1 - - TRBV10-3 TGTGCCATCAGTGATTACAGGGTCGGAGTCACTGAAGCTTTCTTT CAISDYRVGVTEAFF
TRBJ2-7 TRBD2 - TRBV27 TGTGCCAGCAGTCCGATCCTAGCGGGAGGGCCGGGCGAGCAGTACTTC CASSPILAGGPGEQYF
TRBJ2-7 - - TRBV9 TGTGCCAGCAGCAACGGACAGTCCTACGAGCAGTACTTC CASSNGQSYEQYF
TRBJ2-1 - - TRBV6-1 TGTGCCAGCAGTGTTCGCAATGAGCAGTTCTTC CASSVRNEQFF
TRBJ1-1 - - TRBV20-1 TGCAGTGCTAGAGCGAACACTGAAGCTTTCTTT CSARANTEAFF
TRBJ2-4 - - TRBV7-9 TGTGCCAGCAGCCGGGACGGTCTAGCCAAAAACATTCAGTACTTC CASSRDGLAKNIQYF
TRBJ2-2 - - TRBV7-8 TGTGCCAGCAGCTTAGGGGCCAGGGTCGGGGCTCACACCGGGGAGCTGTTTTTT CASSLGARVGAHTGELFF
TRBJ2-2 - - TRBV6-6 TGTGCCAGCCAGCAGGGGTCGAACACCGGGGAGCTGTTTTTT CASQQGSNTGELFF
TRBJ1-2 TRBD1 - TRBV9 TGTGCCAGCAGCGCTTGGACAGGGGGCCAGGGGGGCTACACCTTC CASSAWTGGQGGYTF
TRBJ1-4 - - TRBV15 TGTGCCACCAGCAGAGCGGCAGTCCCTAATGAAAAACTGTTTTTT CATSRAAVPNEKLFF
TRBJ1-2 - - TRBV10-2 TGCGCCTGCACAACCGAGGGAACCAACTATGGCTACACCTTC CACTTEGTNYGYTF
TRBJ1-1 TRBD1 - TRBV19 TGTGCCAGTAGTATGCCCCGCGGACAGGGCTTTTCACGGGCTTTCTTT CASSMPRGQGFSRAFF
TRBJ1-5 - - TRBV18 TGTGCCAGCTCACCGAGCAGGGGTAATCAGCCCCAGCATTTT CASSPSRGNQPQHF
TRBJ2-7 - few TRBV28 TGTGCCAGCAGTTTTCGAGGGGTCTACGAGCAGTACTTC CASSFRGVYEQYF
TRBJ1-5 - - TRBV2 TGTGCCAGCGGGCCGCGGGGAGTAGAGCCCCAGCATTTT CASGPRGVEPQHF
TRBJ1-3 - once TRBV9 TGTGCCAGCAGCGTAGAGGGACACAGCTCTGGAAACACCATATATTTT CASSVEGHSSGNTIYF
TRBJ2-5 TRBD1 - TRBV6-5 TGTGCCAGCAGTTTGACAGGGGCCGAGACCCAGTACTTC CASSLTGAETQYF
TRBJ2-3 - - TRBV9 TGTGCCAGCAGCATGGACACCCCCACAGATACGCAGTATTTT CASSMDTPTDTQYF
TRBJ1-1 - - TRBV15 TGTGCCACCAGCAGAGATCCGAGGAAAAGAGGAGGGGTCGCTTTCTTT CATSRDPRKRGGVAFF
TRBJ2-2 TRBD2 - TRBV28 TGTGCCAGCAGTTTCGCGCGGGGGGCCTACACCGGGGAGCTGTTTTTT CASSFARGAYTGELFF
TRBJ2-7 - - TRBV15 TGTGCCACCAGCAGGGGGGGGCCGGAGTCCTACGAGCAGTACTTC CATSRGGPESYEQYF
TRBJ2-2 TRBD1 - TRBV25-1 TGTGCCAGCAGTGAGAACAGCGTCGGGACAGGGACCGGGGAGCTGTTTTTT CASSENSVGTGTGELFF
TRBJ1-5 TRBD1 few TRBV19 TGTGCCAGTGACCCGGGACAGGGATTCCAGCCCCAGCATTTT CASDPGQGFQPQHF
TRBJ2-7 - - TRBV7-2 TGTGCCAGCAGCTTAGATTACGGAGCCTACGAGCAGTACTTC CASSLDYGAYEQYF
TRBJ2-1 - - TRBV18 TGTGCCAGCTCACCCTTACTGGGAGAGCAGTTCTTC CASSPLLGEQFF
TRBJ2-2 - - TRBV28 TGTGCCAGCGCAGAATCCACCGGGGAGCTGTTTTTT CASAESTGELFF
TRBJ2-7 - - TRBV10-3 TGTGCCATCAGCAGCCCTGACGGCGAGCAGTACTTC CAISSPDGEQYF
TRBJ2-7 - few TRBV19 TGTGCCAGTGGGACGTATACCTACGAGCAGTACTTC CASGTYTYEQYF
TRBJ2-7 TRBD2 - TRBV5-6 TGTGCCAGCAGCTTGGGACTAGCGGGGTTGTGGGAGCAGTACTTC CASSLGLAGLWEQYF
TRBJ2-5 - - TRBV19 TGTGCCAGTAGTATACATAAACAAGAGACCCAGTACTTC CASSIHKQETQYF
TRBJ2-4 TRBD2 - TRBV5-1 TGCGCCAGCAGCTGGGGGGGGACTAGGGCCAAAAACATTCAGTACTTC CASSWGGTRAKNIQYF
TRBJ1-1 - - TRBV19 TGTGCCAGTAGTTCATTAAGCGGGACTTCTTACACTGAAGCTTTCTTT CASSSLSGTSYTEAFF
TRBJ2-1 TRBD1 - TRBV4-1 TGCGCCAGCAGCCAACCCGAGAGGACAGGGAATGAGCAGTTCTTC CASSQPERTGNEQFF
TRBJ1-2 TRBD1 - TRBV28 TGTGCCAGCAGCTCCAGGGGGCACCAATGGGGCTACACCTTC CASSSRGHQWGYTF
TRBJ2-2 TRBD1 - TRBV30 TGTGCCTGGAGTGTAACCCGGACAGGGAACACCGGGGAGCTGTTTTTT CAWSVTRTGNTGELFF
TRBJ2-7 TRBD1 few TRBV6-6 TGTGCCAGCAGCCGTGGGACAGGCGAAAACTACGAGCAGTACTTC CASSRGTGENYEQYF